Following are 21 T cell receptor beta chains from one sample sequenced in a study of blood T cell repertoires in COVID-19. This table comes from immunoSEQ multiplex PCR, and its TCRdb copy is limited to in-frame clones, with some not included. The sample gives about 140,000 clones, approximately 86% of which show up once; more than 5% is in the top ten. The sequenced material came from peripheral blood. These TCRs come from a human donor in a cohort sampled during active COVID-19.

V is TRBV5-1 and J is TRBJ2-5, with a possible D match to TRBD1 (6 bases). The CDR3 totals 14 residues. The germline V gene encodes CDR1 SGHRS and CDR2 YFSETQ. Trimming took 4 bases from V and 5 from J, leaving 15 bases between them. The CDR3: CASSQQGVRETQYF. Here the CDR3 DNA reads TGCGCCAGCAGCCAACAGGGAGTTAGGGAGACCCAGTACTTC.

V is TRBV6-6 and J is TRBJ2-2; 11 nucleotides line up with TRBD1. The CDR3 runs 16 residues. Trimming cost V 6 bases and J 4 bases; bases outside gene matches: 7. The germline V gene encodes CDR1 MNHNY and CDR2 SVGAGI (reference sequence). CDR3 coding DNA: TGTGCCAGCAGCGGAGGACAGGGGGCCGTCACCGGGGAGCTGTTTTTT. This codes for CASSGGQGAVTGELFF.

This clone showed up just once. V is TRBV4-1 and J is TRBJ1-4, with D perhaps TRBD1 (5 bases). CDR1 MGHRA and CDR2 YSYEKL come from the germline V gene. This CDR3 has 16 amino acids. V lost 0 bases and J lost 0, with 8 bases in between. The CDR3, as DNA: TGCGCCAGCAGCCAAGATCAGGGAACAACTAATGAAAAACTGTTTTTT. Encoded protein: CASSQDQGTTNEKLFF.

The chain combines TRBV30 with TRBJ1-1, with D tentatively TRBD1 (5 bases). The germline CDR1 and CDR2 sequences are GTSNPN and SVGIG (reference sequence). The length of the CDR3 is 13 residues. The V and J ends lost 5 bases and 1 base respectively, with 11 bases between them. The CDR3 DNA reads as TGTGCCTGGTCGGGCAGGGCGAACACTGAAGCTTTCTTT. It codes for CAWSGRANTEAFF.

The gene calls are TRBV19 and TRBJ1-4; 9 bases agree with TRBD1. V shed 5 bases and J 8 bases; nucleotides not matched to a gene: 6. This CDR3 contains 14 residues. The germline V gene has CDR1 LNHDA and CDR2 SQIVND (reference sequence). In DNA, the CDR3 is TGTGCCAGTAGTTTCGGGACAGGGAGCGAAAAACTGTTTTTT. Translating it yields CASSFGTGSEKLFF.

J is TRBJ2-2 and V is TRBV7-3; TRBD2 matches 13 bases. Germline trimming cut 5 bases from V and 5 bases from J; bases unmatched to any gene: 8. The CDR3 contains 17 residues. Germline V gives CDR1 SGHTA, CDR2 FQGTGA. Here the CDR3 DNA reads TGTGCCAGCAGCCCTGGACTAGCGGGAGCTGGAACCGGGGAGCTGTTTTTT. Translating gives CASSPGLAGAGTGELFF.

V is TRBV2 and J is TRBJ2-4, with 9 positions matching TRBD1. CDR3 length: 16 residues. J was trimmed by 1 base and V by 4 bases; bases with no gene match: 5. From germline, CDR1 is SNHLY and CDR2 FYNNEI. The DNA for the CDR3 is TGTGCCAGCAGTGGGGACAGGGAGGGTGCCAAAAACATTCAGTACTTC. Its translation: CASSGDREGAKNIQYF.

The gene calls are TRBV27 and TRBJ1-2; D ambiguous. The germline V gene encodes CDR1 MNHEY and CDR2 SMNVEV (reference sequence). Trimming pared 8 bases from V and 0 bases from J, leaving 13 bases between. The CDR3 runs 14 residues. The CDR3 nucleotides are TGTGCCAGCCGCCCACACCTAGCTAACTATGGCTACACCTTC. This gives the protein CASRPHLANYGYTF.

The rearrangement joins TRBV28 to TRBJ2-7; maybe TRBD1 (6 bases). From germline, CDR1 is MDHEN and CDR2 SYDVKM. V lost 5 bases to trimming and J lost 2 bases, with 22 bases between them. The CDR3 covers 17 residues. DNA for the CDR3: TGTGCCAGCAGTCCACAGGGACCGGGACCCACCCCCTACGAGCAGTACTTC. Its translation is CASSPQGPGPTPYEQYF.

The chain has TRBV5-1 and TRBJ2-3, with unresolved D. The CDR3 is 14 residues long. Germline assignment: CDR1 SGHRS and CDR2 YFSETQ. V lost 0 bases to trimming and J lost 3 bases, with 8 bases between them. For the CDR3, the DNA is TGCGCCAGCAGCTTGGGGGCATGGACAGATACGCAGTATTTT. Amino acids: CASSLGAWTDTQYF.

In its sample, this clone was seen a few times. The rearrangement uses TRBV5-6 and TRBJ1-3; D is perhaps TRBD1 (5 bases). Germline CDR1 is SGHDT and CDR2 is YYEEEE. This CDR3 spans 16 amino acids. V lost 3 bases, J lost 0 bases, and 13 bases lay in between. The CDR3 sequence is CASSWQRGGSGNTIYF. The CDR3 DNA sequence: TGTGCCAGCAGCTGGCAGCGGGGGGGCTCTGGAAACACCATATATTTT.

This chain uses TRBV7-8 with TRBJ1-5, with TRBD1 matching 7 bases. Trimming removed 4 bases from V and 1 base from J; junction bases left unmatched: 10. The CDR3 contains 17 residues. CDR1 is SGHVS, CDR2 FQNEAQ, per germline. The CDR3 DNA sequence: TGTGCCAGCAGCTCGTCCCGTGACAGGGTAAGCAATCAGCCCCAGCATTTT. This codes for CASSSSRDRVSNQPQHF.

The chain is built from TRBV9 and TRBJ2-5; D is perhaps TRBD2 (6 bases). The germline V gene encodes CDR1 SGDLS and CDR2 YYNGEE. The CDR3 covers 15 residues. Trimming pared 0 bases from V and 1 base from J, leaving 10 bases between. Written as DNA, the CDR3 is TGTGCCAGCAGCGTAGGGGGGGTGCTCCAAGAGACCCAGTACTTC. Translating it yields CASSVGGVLQETQYF.

The V call is TRBV11-2, the J call TRBJ1-4; 11 bases align to TRBD1. The CDR3 has 16 amino acids. V shed 5 bases, J shed 4 bases, and the junction held 6 bases outside the gene matches. CDR1 SGHAT and CDR2 FQNNGV come from the germline V gene. The CDR3: CASSQGTGGLNEKLFF. DNA of the CDR3: TGTGCCAGCAGCCAAGGGACAGGGGGTCTTAATGAAAAACTGTTTTTT. Full variable domain (missing parts from reference TRBV11-2 and TRBJ1-4): EAGVAQSPRYKIIEKRQSVAFWCNPISGHATLYWYQQILGQGPKLLIQFQNNGVVDDSQLPKDRFSAERLKGVDSTLKIQPAKLEDSAVYLCASSQGTGGLNEKLFFGSGTQLSVL.

The chain is built from TRBV9 and TRBJ2-7; 9 bases agree with TRBD1. This CDR3 region has 18 residues. Per germline, CDR1 SGDLS and CDR2 YYNGEE. The junction had 13 bases not matched to a gene; V was cut back by 0 bases and J by 3 bases. In DNA form, the CDR3 reads TGTGCCAGCAGCGTAGGTCCCGGACAGGGGCCACACTTCTACGAGCAGTACTTC. It translates to CASSVGPGQGPHFYEQYF. The entire variable domain, with the rest obtained from reference TRBV9 and TRBJ2-7, is as follows: DSGVTQTPKHLITATGQRVTLRCSPRSGDLSVYWYQQSLDQGLQFLIQYYNGEERAKGNILERFSAQQFPDLHSELNLSSLELGDSALYFCASSVGPGQGPHFYEQYFGPGTRLTVT.

The J gene is TRBJ2-4, the V gene TRBV4-1; TRBD2 is a possible D gene (6 bases). Germline values: CDR1 MGHRA, CDR2 YSYEKL. The CDR3 runs to 15 residues. V dropped 0 bases and J dropped 3 bases, with 9 bases sitting between them. The CDR3 region has the DNA TGCGCCAGCAGCCAAGAACCGGGGGTCAAAAACATTCAGTACTTC. Amino acids: CASSQEPGVKNIQYF.

The chain uses TRBV4-1 and TRBJ2-7; 13 bases agree with TRBD2. The J segment lost 9 bases and the V segment lost 0 bases, leaving 8 bases of the junction unmatched. Germline V CDR1 and CDR2: MGHRA, YSYEKL. The CDR3 is made up of 16 amino acids. In DNA form, the CDR3 reads TGCGCCAGCAGCCAAGATAGCGGACTAGCGGGAGTTGGGCAGTACTTC. This gives the protein CASSQDSGLAGVGQYF.

The chain joins TRBV7-9 to TRBJ2-1; the match to TRBD2 covers 11 bases. Germline CDR1 and CDR2: SEHNR and FQNEAQ (reference sequence). V shed 5 bases and J 8 bases; nucleotides not matched to a gene: 5. The CDR3 has 14 amino acids. The chain's CDR3 is CASSPLLAGDEQFF. Written as DNA, the CDR3 is TGTGCCAGCAGCCCTTTACTAGCGGGGGATGAGCAGTTCTTC. The whole variable domain, remainder taken from reference TRBV7-9 and TRBJ2-1, is DTGVSQNPRHKITKRGQNVTFRCDPISEHNRLYWYRQTLGQGPEFLTYFQNEAQLEKSRLLSDRFSAERPKGSFSTLEIQRTEQGDSAMYLCASSPLLAGDEQFFGPGTRLTVL.

The rearrangement links TRBV11-3 to TRBJ2-2; D call uncertain. This CDR3 contains 14 residues. Germline V gene lookup returns CDR1 SGHNT and CDR2 YENEEA. Trimming cost V 5 bases and J 8 bases, with 15 bases left between them. The CDR3 sequence: CASSPLEAPGELFF. CDR3 coding DNA: TGTGCCAGCAGCCCCCTCGAGGCCCCTGGGGAGCTGTTTTTT.

The chain is built from TRBV20-1 and TRBJ2-3, with D perhaps matching TRBD2 (6 bases). Germline lookup yields CDR1 DFQATT and CDR2 SNEGSKA (reference sequence). The CDR3 runs 13 residues. V lost 3 bases and J 2 bases, leaving 9 bases between the germline ends. The CDR3 sequence is CSASRENTDTQYF. The DNA for the CDR3 is TGCAGTGCTAGTCGGGAGAACACAGATACGCAGTATTTT.

This sequence joins TRBV7-9 and TRBJ1-4; TRBD1 aligns across 9 bases. V trimming: 4 bases; J trimming: 7 bases; junction bases outside the gene matches: 7. Germline CDR1 reads SEHNR; CDR2 reads FQNEAQ (reference sequence). The CDR3 totals 15 residues. For the CDR3, the DNA is TGTGCCAGCAGCTACGGGACAGGGCTATTTGAAAAACTGTTTTTT. Protein sequence: CASSYGTGLFEKLFF.